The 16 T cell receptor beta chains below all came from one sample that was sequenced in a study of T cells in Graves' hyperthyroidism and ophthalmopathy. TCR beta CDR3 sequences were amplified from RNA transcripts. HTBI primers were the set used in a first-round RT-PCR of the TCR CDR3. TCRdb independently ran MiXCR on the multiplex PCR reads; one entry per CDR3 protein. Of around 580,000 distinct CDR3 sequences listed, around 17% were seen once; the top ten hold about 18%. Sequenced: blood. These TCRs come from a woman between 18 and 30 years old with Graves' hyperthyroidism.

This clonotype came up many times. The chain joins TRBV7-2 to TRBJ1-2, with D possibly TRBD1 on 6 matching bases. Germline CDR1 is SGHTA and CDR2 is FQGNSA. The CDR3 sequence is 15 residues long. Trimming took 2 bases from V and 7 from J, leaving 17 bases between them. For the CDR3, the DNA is TGTGCCAGCAGCTTAAGGGACAAGCGTGACTTTGGCTACACCTTC. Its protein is CASSLRDKRDFGYTF.

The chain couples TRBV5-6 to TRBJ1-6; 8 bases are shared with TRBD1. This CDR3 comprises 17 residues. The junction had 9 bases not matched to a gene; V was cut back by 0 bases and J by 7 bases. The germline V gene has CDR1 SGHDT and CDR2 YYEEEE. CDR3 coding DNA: TGTGCCAGCAGCTTGGTCGTGACAGGGGTGAGGAATTCACCCCTCCACTTT. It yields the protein CASSLVVTGVRNSPLHF. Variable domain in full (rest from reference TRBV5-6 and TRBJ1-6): DAGVTQSPTHLIKTRGQQVTLRCSPKSGHDTVSWYQQALGQGPQFIFQYYEEEERQRGNFPDRFSGHQFPNYSSELNVNALLLGDSALYLCASSLVVTGVRNSPLHFGNGTRLTVT.

This chain's CDR3 is CATSSRLGEVEQYF. CDR3 bases: TGTGCCACCAGCAGTAGATTGGGAGAGGTGGAGCAGTATTTT. The chain has TRBV15 and TRBJ2-3, with D possibly TRBD2 on 5 matching bases. In germline, CDR1 is LNHNV, CDR2 YYDKDF (reference sequence). The length of the CDR3 is 14 residues. V was clipped by 3 bases and J by 11 bases, with 18 bases between them.

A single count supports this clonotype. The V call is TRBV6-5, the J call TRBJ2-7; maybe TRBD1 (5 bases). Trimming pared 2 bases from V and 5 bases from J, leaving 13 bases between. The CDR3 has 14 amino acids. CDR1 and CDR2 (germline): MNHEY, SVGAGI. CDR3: CASSYVGRVDEQYF. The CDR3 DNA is TGTGCCAGCAGTTACGTGGGCAGGGTGGACGAGCAGTACTTC.

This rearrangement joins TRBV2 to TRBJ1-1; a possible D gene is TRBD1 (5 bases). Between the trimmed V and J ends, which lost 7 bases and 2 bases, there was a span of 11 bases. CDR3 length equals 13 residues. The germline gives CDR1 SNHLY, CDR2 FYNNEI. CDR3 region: CASTQGLNTEAFF. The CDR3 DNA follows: TGTGCCAGCACTCAGGGACTAAACACTGAAGCTTTCTTT. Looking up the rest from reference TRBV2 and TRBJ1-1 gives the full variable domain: EPEVTQTPSHQVTQMGQEVILRCVPISNHLYFYWYRQILGQKVEFLVSFYNNEISEKSEIFDDQFSVERPDGSNFTLKIRSTKLEDSAMYFCASTQGLNTEAFFGQGTRLTVV.

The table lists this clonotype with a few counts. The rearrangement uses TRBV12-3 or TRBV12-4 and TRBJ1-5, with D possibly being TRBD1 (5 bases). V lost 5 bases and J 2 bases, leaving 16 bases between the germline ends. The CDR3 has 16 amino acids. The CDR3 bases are TGTGCCAGCAGTCGACGGGGAGGGACTGGCAATCAGCCCCAGCATTTT. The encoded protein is CASSRRGGTGNQPQHF.

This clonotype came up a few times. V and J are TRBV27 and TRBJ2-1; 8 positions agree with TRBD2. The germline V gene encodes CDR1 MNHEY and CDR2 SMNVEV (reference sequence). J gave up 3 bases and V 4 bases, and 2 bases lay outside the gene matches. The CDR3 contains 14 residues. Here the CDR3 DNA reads TGTGCCAGCAGTTGGACTAGCAGCTACAATGAGCAGTTCTTC. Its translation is CASSWTSSYNEQFF.

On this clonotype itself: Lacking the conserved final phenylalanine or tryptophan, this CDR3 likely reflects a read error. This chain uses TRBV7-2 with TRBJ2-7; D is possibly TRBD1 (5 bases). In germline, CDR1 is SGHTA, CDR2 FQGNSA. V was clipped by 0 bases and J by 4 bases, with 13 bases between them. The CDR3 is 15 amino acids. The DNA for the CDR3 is TGTGCCAGCAGCTTAGCCATCGGTACAGGATACGAGCAGTACCTC. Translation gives CASSLAIGTGYEQYL.

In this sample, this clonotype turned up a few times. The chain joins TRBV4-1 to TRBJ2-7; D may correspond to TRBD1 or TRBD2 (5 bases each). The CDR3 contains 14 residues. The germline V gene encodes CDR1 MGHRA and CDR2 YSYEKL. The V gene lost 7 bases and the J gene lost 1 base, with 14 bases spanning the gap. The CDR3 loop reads CASNPWDRSYEQYF. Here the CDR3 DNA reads TGCGCCAGCAACCCGTGGGACCGGTCCTACGAGCAGTACTTC.

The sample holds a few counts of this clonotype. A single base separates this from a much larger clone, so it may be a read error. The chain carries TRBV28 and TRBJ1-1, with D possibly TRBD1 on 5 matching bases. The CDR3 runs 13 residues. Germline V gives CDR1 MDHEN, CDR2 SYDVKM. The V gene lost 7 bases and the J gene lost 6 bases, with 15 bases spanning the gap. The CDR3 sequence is CASTKDGGAEAFF. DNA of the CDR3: TGTGCCAGCACCAAGGACGGGGGGGCTGAAGCTTTCTTT.

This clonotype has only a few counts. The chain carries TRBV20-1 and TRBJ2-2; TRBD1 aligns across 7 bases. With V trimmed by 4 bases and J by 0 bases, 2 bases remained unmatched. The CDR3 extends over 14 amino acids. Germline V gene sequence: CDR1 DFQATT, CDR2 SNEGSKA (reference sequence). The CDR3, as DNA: TGCAGTGCTATCAGGGGGACGAACACCGGGGAGCTGTTTTTT. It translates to CSAIRGTNTGELFF.

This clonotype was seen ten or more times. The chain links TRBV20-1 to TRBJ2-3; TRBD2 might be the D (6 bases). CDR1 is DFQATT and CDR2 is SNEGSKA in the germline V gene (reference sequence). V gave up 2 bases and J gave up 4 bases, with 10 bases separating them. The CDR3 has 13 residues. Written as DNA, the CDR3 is TGCAGTGCTAGATTAGTAGCGGCAGATACGCAGTATTTT. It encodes CSARLVAADTQYF.

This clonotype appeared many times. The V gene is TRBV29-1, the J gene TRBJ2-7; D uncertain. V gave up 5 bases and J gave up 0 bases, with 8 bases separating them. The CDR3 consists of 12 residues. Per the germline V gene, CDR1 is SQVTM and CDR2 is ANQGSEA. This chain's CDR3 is CSVTASSYEQYF. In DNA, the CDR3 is TGCAGCGTTACGGCTAGCTCCTACGAGCAGTACTTC.

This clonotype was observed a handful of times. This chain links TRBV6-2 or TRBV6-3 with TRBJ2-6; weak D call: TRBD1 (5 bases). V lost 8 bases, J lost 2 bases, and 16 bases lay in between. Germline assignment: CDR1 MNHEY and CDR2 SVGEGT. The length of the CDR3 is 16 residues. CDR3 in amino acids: CASQDMGLAGANVLTF. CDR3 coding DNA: TGTGCCAGCCAGGACATGGGATTGGCTGGGGCCAACGTCCTGACTTTC.

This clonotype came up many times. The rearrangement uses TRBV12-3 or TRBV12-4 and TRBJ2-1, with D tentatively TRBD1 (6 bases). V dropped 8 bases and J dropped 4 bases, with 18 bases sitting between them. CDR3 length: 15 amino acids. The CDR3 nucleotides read TGTGCCAGCTCTCTCGGGCAGGGGAAATACAATGAGCAGTTCTTC. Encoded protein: CASSLGQGKYNEQFF.

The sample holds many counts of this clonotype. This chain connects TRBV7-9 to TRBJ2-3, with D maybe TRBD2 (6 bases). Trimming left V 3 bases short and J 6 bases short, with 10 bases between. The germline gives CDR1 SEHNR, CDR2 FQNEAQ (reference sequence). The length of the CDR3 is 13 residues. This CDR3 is CASSLARGDTQYF. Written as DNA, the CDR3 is TGTGCCAGCAGCTTGGCCCGGGGGGATACGCAGTATTTT. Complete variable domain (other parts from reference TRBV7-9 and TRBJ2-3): DTGVSQNPRHKITKRGQNVTFRCDPISEHNRLYWYRQTLGQGPEFLTYFQNEAQLEKSRLLSDRFSAERPKGSFSTLEIQRTEQGDSAMYLCASSLARGDTQYFGPGTRLTVL.